These 29 T cell receptor beta chains originate from one sample sequenced in a study of regulatory T cells in long-lasting Graves disease. iRepertoire HTBI primers and Arm-PCR of CDR3 regions built TCR beta libraries. TCRdb called the multiplex PCR reads again in MiXCR, with one record for every CDR3 protein. The sample consists of approximately 350,000 distinct CDR3 sequences, roughly 24% of them appearing once. Indicated time point: persistent/refractory GD, antithyroid drugs over 5 years with positive TRAb. Isolated PBMC RNA provided the starting material for the TCR library. Specimen: peripheral blood mononuclear cells (PBMCs), collected when the disease was refractory, from a patient treated with antithyroid drugs. The receptors here all came from a woman aged 40 to 50 with Graves disease.

This clonotype was detected a few times. A junction boundary mismatches the germline segment, possibly from a read error. The chain combines TRBV9 with TRBJ2-5; D may be TRBD2 (6 bases). This CDR3 is 14 amino acids long. The germline CDR1 and CDR2 sequences are SGDLS and YYNGEE. The CDR3 loop is CVSSPGVAEETQYF. The CDR3 DNA reads TGTGTCAGCAGCCCCGGGGTAGCGGAAGAGACCCAGTACTTC.

This rearrangement joins TRBV20-1 to TRBJ2-3; the match to TRBD2 covers 14 bases. Trimming at V came to 3 bases and at J to 2 bases, leaving 13 bases not matched to a gene. CDR3 length: 19 residues. CDR1 and CDR2 (germline): DFQATT, SNEGSKA (reference sequence). The CDR3 reads CSASLGLAGVWTHTDTQYF. The CDR3 DNA reads as TGCAGTGCTAGTTTGGGACTAGCGGGAGTGTGGACCCACACAGATACGCAGTATTTT.

The V gene is TRBV15, the J gene TRBJ2-1, with TRBD1 identical over 10 bases. CDR3 length: 16 amino acids. Germline loops: CDR1 LNHNV, CDR2 YYDKDF (reference sequence). V dropped 3 bases and J dropped 7; count of bases not matched to a gene: 9. The CDR3 loop is CATSSTGTGDPNEQFF. As DNA, the CDR3 is TGTGCCACCAGCAGCACCGGGACAGGGGACCCGAATGAGCAGTTCTTC. Based on the CDR3 plus reference TRBV15 and TRBJ2-1, the full variable domain is DAMVIQNPRYQVTQFGKPVTLSCSQTLNHNVMYWYQQKSSQAPKLLFHYYDKDFNNEADTPDNFQSRRPNTSFCFLDIRSPGLGDTAMYLCATSSTGTGDPNEQFFGPGTRLTVL.

The DNA of the CDR3 is TGCAGTGCTTTGGGGTCTAATAGCAATCAGCCCCAGCATTTT. Translation gives CSALGSNSNQPQHF. This chain joins TRBV20-1 and TRBJ1-5; the D is unclear. The CDR3 spans 14 residues. V was clipped by 5 bases and J by 0 bases, with 11 bases between them. Germline CDR1 reads DFQATT; CDR2 reads SNEGSKA (reference sequence).

This clonotype was observed many times. V gene TRBV27 combines with J gene TRBJ2-7, with 7 bases matching TRBD2. Germline trimming cut 7 bases from V and 2 bases from J; bases unmatched to any gene: 8. The CDR3 spans 14 residues. The germline gives CDR1 MNHEY, CDR2 SMNVEV (reference sequence). Here the CDR3 reads CASTRAGLPYEQYF. CDR3 nucleotides: TGTGCCAGCACTAGAGCGGGATTACCCTACGAGCAGTACTTC.

Note on this clonotype: Given a much more abundant clone one base away, this may be a read error. J is TRBJ2-7 and V is TRBV20-1; 7 bases agree with TRBD2. The trim removed 0 bases at V and 6 bases at J, leaving 8 bases unmatched. The CDR3 extends over 14 amino acids. CDR1 and CDR2 (germline): DFQATT, SNEGSKA (reference sequence). This CDR3 reads CSARDGRERGEQYF. CDR3 bases: TGCAGTGCTAGAGATGGGCGGGAGAGAGGCGAGCAGTACTTC.

This chain connects TRBV28 to TRBJ2-7; TRBD2 matches 9 bases. CDR3 length equals 14 residues. Germline values: CDR1 MDHEN, CDR2 SYDVKM. V dropped 3 bases and J dropped 6; count of bases not matched to a gene: 6. As DNA, the CDR3 is TGTGCCAGCAGTTTTCTAGCGGGAAGTTCCGAGCAGTACTTC. This translates into CASSFLAGSSEQYF.

The chain couples TRBV3-1 to TRBJ2-2, with D possibly being TRBD2 (5 bases). From germline, CDR1 is LGHDT and CDR2 YNNKEL (reference sequence). Deletions cut 0 bases from V and 7 bases from J, with 12 bases between. CDR3 length: 15 residues. The CDR3 nucleotides are TGTGCCAGCAGCCAAGATTTAGGACTTTTCGGGGAGCTGTTTTTT. This codes for CASSQDLGLFGELFF. Variable domain in full (rest from reference TRBV3-1 and TRBJ2-2): DTAVSQTPKYLVTQMGNDKSIKCEQNLGHDTMYWYKQDSKKFLKIMFSYNNKELIINETVPNRFSPKSPDKAHLNLHINSLELGDSAVYFCASSQDLGLFGELFFGEGSRLTVL.

In its sample, this clonotype was seen a few times. This chain uses TRBV7-9 with TRBJ1-1; no clear D gene. V gave up 5 bases and J gave up 10 bases, with 14 bases separating them. CDR3 size: 12 residues. Germline-derived CDR1 and CDR2 are SEHNR and FQNEAQ (reference sequence). The CDR3 sequence: CASSNSVAGAFF. For the CDR3, the DNA is TGTGCCAGCAGCAACTCGGTGGCTGGAGCTTTCTTT.

A few counts support this clonotype. The rearrangement uses TRBV6-1 and TRBJ2-2; 8 nucleotides match TRBD2. Germline CDR1 and CDR2: MNHNS and SASEGT. The CDR3 is 15 residues long. Unmatched junction bases numbered 11, after V lost 8 bases and J lost 6 bases. CDR3 region: CASHGSGKRAGELFF. CDR3 sequence (DNA): TGTGCCAGCCACGGTAGCGGGAAGAGGGCCGGGGAGCTGTTTTTT.

This clonotype was found many times. The chain joins TRBV28 to TRBJ1-1; no firm D call. Trimming took off 5 bases at V and 2 bases at J, with 9 bases between the two ends. There are 13 residues in the CDR3. CDR1 is MDHEN and CDR2 is SYDVKM in the germline V gene. CDR3 residues: CASSLQYNTEAFF. DNA for the CDR3: TGTGCCAGCAGTCTACAGTACAACACTGAAGCTTTCTTT.

The rearrangement uses TRBV9 and TRBJ1-1, with D unclear. Trimming cost V 3 bases and J 6 bases, with 12 bases left between them. The length of the CDR3 is 13 residues. In germline, CDR1 is SGDLS, CDR2 YYNGEE. The CDR3 loop is CASSATPLSEAFF. The CDR3 nucleotides read TGTGCCAGCAGCGCGACACCGTTGTCTGAAGCTTTCTTT.

This clonotype has a count of ten or more. The gene calls are TRBV6-5 and TRBJ1-4; 11 positions match TRBD1. Germline values: CDR1 MNHEY, CDR2 SVGAGI. The CDR3 has 15 residues. V lost 2 bases to trimming and J lost 6 bases; unmatched junction nucleotides: 2. In DNA form, the CDR3 reads TGTGCCAGCAGTTACGGACAGGGGGCTGATGAAAAACTGTTTTTT. This encodes CASSYGQGADEKLFF.

The rearrangement uses TRBV11-2 and TRBJ2-5; 7 bases line up with TRBD1. The CDR3 contains 14 residues. From germline, CDR1 is SGHAT and CDR2 FQNNGV. V dropped 4 bases and J dropped 6; count of bases not matched to a gene: 8. CDR3 residues: CASSSTDRRKTQYF. Here the CDR3 DNA reads TGTGCCAGCAGCTCCACGGACAGGCGGAAGACCCAGTACTTC.

The chain couples TRBV5-6 to TRBJ2-7; 13 positions match TRBD2. Germline CDR1 reads SGHDT; CDR2 reads YYEEEE. The CDR3 runs 16 residues. The trim removed 3 bases at V and 2 bases at J, leaving 5 bases unmatched. As DNA, the CDR3 is TGTGCCAGCAGCTGGGGACTAGCGGGAACCGCCTACGAGCAGTACTTC. It translates to CASSWGLAGTAYEQYF.

This clonotype was found many times. The chain combines TRBV6-1 with TRBJ1-5; D not certain. This CDR3 is built from 14 residues. Trimming removed 2 bases from V and 4 bases from J, with 9 bases in between. Germline V CDR1 and CDR2: MNHNS, SASEGT. The CDR3 sequence: CASSESLNNQPQHF. The CDR3 DNA is TGTGCCAGCAGTGAATCGCTTAATAATCAGCCCCAGCATTTT.

The V and J genes are TRBV19 and TRBJ2-2; the match to TRBD2 covers 8 bases. Trimming at V came to 4 bases and at J to 5 bases, leaving 6 bases not matched to a gene. The CDR3 length is 15 residues. CDR1 LNHDA and CDR2 SQIVND come from the germline V gene (reference sequence). DNA for the CDR3: TGTGCCAGTAGTAACCTTGCTAGCGGGACCGGGGAGCTGTTTTTT. Protein: CASSNLASGTGELFF.

The CDR3 coding sequence is TGCAGTGCTAGAGATGAGTACGGGAAAGGTGGCAATGAGCAGTTCTTC. This encodes CSARDEYGKGGNEQFF. The V and J genes are TRBV20-1 and TRBJ2-1; possible D gene TRBD2, 5 bases. The CDR3 has 16 residues. The V and J ends lost 0 bases and 6 bases respectively, with 18 bases between them. Germline V gene sequence: CDR1 DFQATT, CDR2 SNEGSKA (reference sequence).

The J gene is TRBJ1-4, the V gene TRBV7-8, with TRBD1 as a possible D gene (6 bases). Per the germline V gene, CDR1 is SGHVS and CDR2 is FQNEAQ. Deletions cut 5 bases from V and 8 bases from J, with 24 bases between. This CDR3 spans 17 amino acids. CDR3 in amino acids: CASSRRSNTGIKEKLFF. CDR3 nucleotide sequence: TGTGCCAGCAGCCGTCGTTCTAATACAGGGATTAAGGAAAAACTGTTTTTT.

The chain is built from TRBV20-1 and TRBJ2-7; 7 bases agree with TRBD1. This CDR3 region has 15 residues. The germline V gene has CDR1 DFQATT and CDR2 SNEGSKA (reference sequence). J gave up 0 bases and V 2 bases, and 7 bases lay outside the gene matches. CDR3 DNA: TGCAGTGCTAGATCCGGGACAGCCGACTCCTACGAGCAGTACTTC. Its protein product is CSARSGTADSYEQYF.

This clonotype was counted at least ten times. The rearrangement links TRBV28 to TRBJ2-2; the D is unclear. The CDR3 length is 14 residues. The V gene lost 2 bases and the J gene lost 10 bases, with 14 bases spanning the gap. CDR1 and CDR2 from the germline V gene are MDHEN and SYDVKM. The CDR3 coding sequence is TGTGCCAGCAGTTTACGGCGTTGGCCGTTGGAGCTGTTTTTT. This gives the protein CASSLRRWPLELFF.

The CDR3 here is CASSGGQGIGRELFF. The CDR3 region has the DNA TGTGCCAGCAGTGGGGGACAGGGAATAGGCCGGGAGCTGTTTTTT. The J gene is TRBJ2-2, the V gene TRBV25-1; 9 nucleotides line up with TRBD1. The CDR3 is 15 residues long. Germline CDR1 and CDR2: MGHDK and SYGVNS. V lost 4 bases and J lost 9; bases outside the gene matches: 9. Complete variable domain (other parts from reference TRBV25-1 and TRBJ2-2): EADIYQTPRYLVIGTGKKITLECSQTMGHDKMYWYQQDPGMELHLIHYSYGVNSTEKGDLSSESTVSRIRTEHFPLTLESARPSHTSQYLCASSGGQGIGRELFFGEGSRLTVL.

This clonotype occurred once. A much larger clone differs by one base, so this may be a read error. The chain recombines TRBV15 with TRBJ2-5; 7 nucleotides match TRBD2. The CDR3 loop spans 16 amino acids. Germline loops: CDR1 LNHNV, CDR2 YYDKDF (reference sequence). This CDR3 is CATSRGSTSWGESQYF. CDR3 nucleotides: TGTGCCACCAGCAGAGGGTCGACTAGCTGGGGAGAGTCCCAGTACTTC.

Regarding this clonotype: Compared with germline, one end of the junction differs, possibly owing to a read error. V and J are TRBV6-2 or TRBV6-3 and TRBJ2-7, with TRBD1 matching 9 bases. CDR1 and CDR2 (germline): MNHEY, SVGEGT. The CDR3 is made up of 13 amino acids. In nucleotides, the CDR3 is TGTGCCAGCGGTTACAGGGGGCCGGATGAGCAGTACTTC. Its protein product is CASGYRGPDEQYF.

This clonotype was seen ten or more times. J is TRBJ1-1 and V is TRBV20-1; the match to TRBD1 covers 7 bases. Trimming at V came to 5 bases and at J to 1 base, leaving 13 bases not matched to a gene. The CDR3 is 16 amino acids. CDR1 DFQATT and CDR2 SNEGSKA come from the germline V gene (reference sequence). As DNA, the CDR3 is TGCAGTGCTCCGGGACAGCTAGCCCTGAGGAACACTGAAGCTTTCTTT. Translating it yields CSAPGQLALRNTEAFF.

The sample holds many counts of this clonotype. The gene calls are TRBV10-3 and TRBJ1-1, with 9 bases identical to TRBD1. The CDR3 is 13 residues long. With V trimmed by 6 bases and J by 3 bases, 2 bases remained unmatched. Germline V gene data show CDR1 as ENHRY and CDR2 as SYGVKD. The CDR3 nucleotides are TGTGCCATCAGGCGGACAGGGGACACTGAAGCTTTCTTT. It yields the protein CAIRRTGDTEAFF.

At least ten counts were recorded for this clonotype. This chain connects TRBV28 to TRBJ1-1; D remains ambiguous. Germline CDR1 and CDR2: MDHEN and SYDVKM. This CDR3 is 14 amino acids long. The germline V and J ends were trimmed by 3 bases and 4 bases, with 12 bases remaining between them. The CDR3 DNA is TGTGCCAGCAGTTTTTTGTCGGGCTTCACTGAAGCTTTCTTT. Its protein product is CASSFLSGFTEAFF.

The chain couples TRBV5-5 to TRBJ2-6; D gene ambiguous. The CDR3 is 18 amino acids. Germline V gene sequence: CDR1 SGHKS, CDR2 YYEKEE (reference sequence). The V end was cut by 4 bases, the J end by 0 bases, with 17 bases between. CDR3 in amino acids: CASSLTPLLPSGANVLTF. DNA of the CDR3: TGTGCCAGCAGCCTGACCCCTTTGCTTCCCTCTGGGGCCAACGTCCTGACTTTC.

This clonotype appeared many times. V usage is TRBV6-1 and J usage is TRBJ2-5; D remains ambiguous. Germline V gene lookup returns CDR1 MNHNS and CDR2 SASEGT. V gave up 3 bases and J gave up 4 bases, with 9 bases separating them. This CDR3 comprises 13 residues. Written as DNA, the CDR3 is TGTGCCAGCAGTGAGGTGCGGCTAGAGACCCAGTACTTC. Encoded protein: CASSEVRLETQYF.